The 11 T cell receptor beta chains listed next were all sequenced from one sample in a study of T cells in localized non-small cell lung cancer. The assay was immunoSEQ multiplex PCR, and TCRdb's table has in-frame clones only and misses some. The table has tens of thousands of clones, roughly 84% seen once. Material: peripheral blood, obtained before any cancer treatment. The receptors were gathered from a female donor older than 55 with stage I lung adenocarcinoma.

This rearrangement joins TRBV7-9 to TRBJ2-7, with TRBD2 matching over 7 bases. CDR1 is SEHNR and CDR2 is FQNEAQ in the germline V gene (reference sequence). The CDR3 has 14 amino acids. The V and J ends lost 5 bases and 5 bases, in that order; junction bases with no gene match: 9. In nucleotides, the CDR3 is TGTGCCAGCAGCCCTATGGGGGGGATCCACGAGCAGTACTTC. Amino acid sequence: CASSPMGGIHEQYF.

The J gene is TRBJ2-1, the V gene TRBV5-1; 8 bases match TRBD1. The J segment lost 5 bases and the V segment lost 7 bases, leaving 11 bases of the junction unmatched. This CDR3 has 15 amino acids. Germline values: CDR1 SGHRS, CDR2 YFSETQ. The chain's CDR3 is CASATLGTGNNEQFF. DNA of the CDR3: TGCGCCAGCGCTACCCTCGGGACAGGTAACAATGAGCAGTTCTTC.

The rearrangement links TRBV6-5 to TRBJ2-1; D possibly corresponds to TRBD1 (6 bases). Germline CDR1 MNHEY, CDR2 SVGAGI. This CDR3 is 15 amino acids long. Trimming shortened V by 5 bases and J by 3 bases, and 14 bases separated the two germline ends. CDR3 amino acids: CASSRSKQGYNEQFF. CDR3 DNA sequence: TGTGCCAGCAGTAGGTCGAAACAGGGCTACAATGAGCAGTTCTTC.

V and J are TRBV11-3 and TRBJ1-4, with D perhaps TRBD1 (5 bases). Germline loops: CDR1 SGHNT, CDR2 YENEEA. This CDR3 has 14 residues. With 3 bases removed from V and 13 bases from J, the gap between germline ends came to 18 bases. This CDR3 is CASSFYRQSGGLFF. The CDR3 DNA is TGTGCCAGCAGCTTCTACCGACAGTCCGGAGGACTGTTTTTT.

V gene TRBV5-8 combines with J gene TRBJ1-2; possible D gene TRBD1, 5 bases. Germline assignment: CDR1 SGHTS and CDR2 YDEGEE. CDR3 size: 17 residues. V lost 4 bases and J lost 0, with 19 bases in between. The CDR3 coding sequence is TGTGCCAGCAGCGTGGAGGGGACCAGGGCAACTAACTATGGCTACACCTTC. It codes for CASSVEGTRATNYGYTF.

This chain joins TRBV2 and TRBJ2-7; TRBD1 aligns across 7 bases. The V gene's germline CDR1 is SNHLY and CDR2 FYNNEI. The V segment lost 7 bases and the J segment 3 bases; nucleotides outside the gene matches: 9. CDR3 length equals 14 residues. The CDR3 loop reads CASNWDREFYEQYF. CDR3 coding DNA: TGTGCCAGCAATTGGGACAGAGAGTTCTACGAGCAGTACTTC. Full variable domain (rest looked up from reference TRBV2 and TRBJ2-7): EPEVTQTPSHQVTQMGQEVILRCVPISNHLYFYWYRQILGQKVEFLVSFYNNEISEKSEIFDDQFSVERPDGSNFTLKIRSTKLEDSAMYFCASNWDREFYEQYFGPGTRLTVT.

The chain's CDR3 is CASSSVGPLGDEQYF. The CDR3 coding sequence is TGTGCCAGCAGCTCCGTCGGCCCACTCGGGGACGAGCAGTACTTC. J is TRBJ2-7 and V is TRBV7-9; tentative D call: TRBD2 (5 bases). This CDR3 is built from 15 residues. V gave up 4 bases and J gave up 5 bases, with 18 bases separating them. CDR1 and CDR2 from the germline V gene are SEHNR and FQNEAQ (reference sequence).

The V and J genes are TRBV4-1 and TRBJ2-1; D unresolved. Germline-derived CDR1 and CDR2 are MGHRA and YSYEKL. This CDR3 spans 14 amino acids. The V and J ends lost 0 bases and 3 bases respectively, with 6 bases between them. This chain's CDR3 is CASSQDSIYNEQFF. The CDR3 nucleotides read TGCGCCAGCAGCCAAGATTCCATCTACAATGAGCAGTTCTTC.

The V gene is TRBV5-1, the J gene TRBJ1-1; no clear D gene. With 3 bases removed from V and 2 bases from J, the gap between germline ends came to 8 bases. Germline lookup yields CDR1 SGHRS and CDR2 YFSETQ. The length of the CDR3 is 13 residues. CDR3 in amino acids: CASSSNQNTEAFF. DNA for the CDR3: TGCGCCAGCAGCTCCAACCAAAACACTGAAGCTTTCTTT.

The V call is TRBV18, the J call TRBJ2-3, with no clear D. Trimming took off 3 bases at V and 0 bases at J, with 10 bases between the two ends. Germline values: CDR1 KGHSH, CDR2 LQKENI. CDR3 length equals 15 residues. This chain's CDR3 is CASSPDMASTDTQYF. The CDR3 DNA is TGTGCCAGCTCACCTGACATGGCTAGCACAGATACGCAGTATTTT.

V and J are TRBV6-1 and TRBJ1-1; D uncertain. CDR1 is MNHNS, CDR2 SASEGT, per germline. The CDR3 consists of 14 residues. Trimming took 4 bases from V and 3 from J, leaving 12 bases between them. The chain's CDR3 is CASSAGSIYTEAFF. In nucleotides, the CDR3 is TGTGCCAGCAGTGCGGGCAGTATTTACACTGAAGCTTTCTTT.